This is a list of T cell receptor beta chains from one sample in a study of blood T cell repertoires in COVID-19. The method was immunoSEQ multiplex PCR; TCRdb's version includes in-frame clones alone and lacks a portion of them. The repertoire holds some 180,000 clones, with over 70% as singletons. The sequenced material came from peripheral blood. The receptors here all came from an older woman who had recovered from COVID-19. The CDR3 runs from the conserved cysteine through the conserved F or W. D genes are given only for firm matches. Only some rows state a clone size, as once, few, many or a class for expanded clones.

j_call | v_call | clone_size | d_call | cdr3_aa | cdr3_nt
TRBJ1-6 | TRBV5-5 | NA | NA | CASSYPNAHGRSPLHF | TGTGCCAGCAGCTATCCCAACGCACATGGGAGGTCACCCCTCCACTTT
TRBJ2-6 | TRBV27 | NA | NA | CASGSGRANVLTF | TGTGCCAGCGGCTCAGGAAGGGCCAACGTCCTGACTTTC
TRBJ2-7 | TRBV3-1/TRBV3-2 | NA | NA | CASSQEQGSYEQYF | TGTGCCAGCAGCCAAGAACAGGGTTCCTACGAGCAGTACTTC
TRBJ2-3 | TRBV5-1 | NA | TRBD1 | CASRGQATDGTQYF | TGCGCCAGCAGGGGACAGGCGACCGATGGTACGCAGTATTTT
TRBJ1-6 | TRBV30 | NA | NA | CAWSPGRDNSPLHF | TGTGCCTGGAGTCCCGGGAGGGATAATTCACCCCTCCACTTT
TRBJ1-1 | TRBV3-1/TRBV3-2 | NA | NA | CASSPWGQGKGNTEAFF | TGTGCCAGCAGCCCTTGGGGTCAGGGGAAGGGGAACACTGAAGCTTTCTTT
TRBJ2-7 | TRBV6-4 | NA | NA | CASSTDRLSYEQYF | TGTGCCAGCAGTACCGACAGACTCTCCTACGAGCAGTACTTC
TRBJ1-2 | TRBV4-2 | NA | TRBD1 | CASSHPGTGGSKDGYTF | TGTGCCAGCAGCCATCCCGGGACAGGGGGTTCGAAGGATGGCTACACCTTC
TRBJ1-1 | TRBV27 | few | NA | CASSLVAPRGTEAFF | TGTGCCAGCAGTTTAGTAGCCCCGCGGGGCACTGAAGCTTTCTTT
TRBJ1-1 | TRBV7-8 | NA | NA | CASSLGGSAEAFF | TGTGCCAGCAGCTTGGGGGGGAGCGCTGAAGCTTTCTTT
TRBJ2-2 | TRBV18 | once | TRBD2 | CASSPPGLAAGELFF | TGTGCCAGCTCACCACCCGGGCTAGCGGCCGGGGAGCTGTTTTTT
TRBJ2-7 | TRBV28 | NA | NA | CASSFPGVYEQYF | TGTGCCAGCAGTTTCCCGGGAGTATACGAGCAGTACTTC
TRBJ1-6 | TRBV5-1 | NA | TRBD1 | CASRPDRGGSPLHF | TGCGCCAGCAGACCGGACAGGGGAGGGTCACCCCTCCACTTT
TRBJ1-2 | TRBV7-2 | NA | NA | CASSFGAAFYGYTF | TGTGCCAGCAGCTTTGGGGCCGCTTTCTATGGCTACACCTTC
TRBJ1-2 | TRBV30 | NA | NA | CAWSPRENGYTF | TGTGCCTGGAGTCCCAGGGAAAATGGCTACACCTTC
TRBJ1-4 | TRBV30 | NA | NA | CAWTSDPGGEKLFF | TGTGCCTGGACCTCGGACCCCGGAGGAGAAAAACTGTTTTTT
TRBJ1-3 | TRBV5-1 | NA | TRBD1 | CASSLPTGGADTIYF | TGCGCCAGCAGCTTACCGACAGGGGGCGCGGACACCATATATTTT
TRBJ1-2 | TRBV15 | NA | NA | CATSGGGLYYGYTF | TGTGCCACCAGCGGAGGCGGTCTCTACTATGGCTACACCTTC
TRBJ2-2 | TRBV5-1 | NA | NA | CASSFPTGELFF | TGCGCCAGCAGCTTCCCAACTGGGGAGCTGTTTTTT
TRBJ1-1 | TRBV6-5 | NA | NA | CASSRGTGLRVFF | TGTGCCAGCAGTCGGGGGACTGGTCTTCGGGTTTTCTTT
TRBJ2-7 | TRBV28 | NA | TRBD1 | CASSFPGTDYSYEQYF | TGTGCCAGCAGTTTCCCCGGGACAGACTACTCCTACGAGCAGTACTTC
TRBJ1-1 | TRBV5-6 | NA | TRBD1 | CASRLTGGTEAFF | TGTGCCAGCAGATTGACAGGGGGCACTGAAGCTTTCTTT
TRBJ1-1 | TRBV5-5 | NA | NA | CASSPRGTQNTEAFF | TGTGCCAGCAGCCCCAGGGGCACCCAGAACACTGAAGCTTTCTTT
TRBJ1-2 | TRBV27 | NA | NA | CASSWGWGRGGSYGYTF | TGTGCCAGCAGTTGGGGGTGGGGTCGAGGGGGAAGCTATGGCTACACCTTC
TRBJ1-1 | TRBV28 | NA | NA | CASSPGQPTEAFF | TGTGCCAGCAGTCCCGGACAGCCCACTGAAGCTTTCTTT
TRBJ2-2 | TRBV7-3 | NA | TRBD2 | CASSLHAPGGAGELFF | TGTGCCAGCAGCTTACACGCCCCCGGGGGGGCCGGGGAGCTGTTTTTT
TRBJ2-1 | TRBV7-3 | NA | NA | CASSLGTTDNEQFF | TGTGCCAGCAGCTTAGGCACTACCGACAATGAGCAGTTCTTC
TRBJ1-2 | TRBV5-4 | NA | NA | CASSPPPGNYGYTF | TGTGCCAGCAGCCCCCCCCCGGGTAACTATGGCTACACCTTC
TRBJ2-7 | TRBV4-1 | NA | TRBD2 | CASSPGADSGEQYF | TGCGCCAGCAGCCCTGGGGCGGATAGCGGGGAGCAGTACTTC
TRBJ1-2 | TRBV28 | NA | NA | CASRNRTKYGGPNYGYTF | TGTGCCAGCAGGAACAGGACAAAATATGGTGGTCCTAACTATGGCTACACCTTC
TRBJ2-1 | TRBV7-2 | once | TRBD2 | CASSEGLAGGWEQFF | TGTGCCAGCAGCGAGGGACTAGCGGGAGGCTGGGAGCAGTTCTTC
TRBJ1-4 | TRBV11-2 | once | TRBD1 | CASRPARQGLGEKLFF | TGTGCCAGCAGACCGGCCCGACAGGGGCTTGGTGAAAAACTGTTTTTT
TRBJ2-3 | TRBV7-8 | NA | TRBD2 | CASSLGLAATDTQYF | TGTGCCAGCAGCCTCGGACTAGCGGCCACAGATACGCAGTATTTT
TRBJ1-1 | TRBV2 | NA | TRBD1 | CASRGTGGLNTEAFF | TGTGCCAGCAGGGGGACAGGGGGCCTGAACACTGAAGCTTTCTTT
TRBJ2-7 | TRBV21-1 | NA | NA | CASSKNGDRACYEQYF | TGTGCCAGCAGCAAAAACGGGGACAGGGCCTGTTACGAGCAGTACTTC
TRBJ1-2 | TRBV5-1 | NA | NA | CASSSSGSHGYTF | TGCGCCAGCAGCTCTTCAGGGTCCCATGGCTACACCTTC
TRBJ1-3 | TRBV1 | NA | NA | CTSSQTRREGRNTIYF | TGCACCAGCAGCCAAACCCGGCGGGAGGGGCGGAACACCATATATTTT
TRBJ1-1 | TRBV18 | NA | TRBD1 | CASSPGGTGGDPFF | TGTGCCAGCTCACCAGGGGGAACAGGGGGCGATCCTTTCTTT
TRBJ1-3 | TRBV5-4 | NA | TRBD1 | CAEGAGDGNTIYF | TGTGCCGAGGGGGCAGGGGATGGAAACACCATATATTTT
TRBJ2-3 | TRBV30 | NA | TRBD2 | CAWSGTSADTQYF | TGTGCCTGGAGTGGGACTAGCGCGGATACGCAGTATTTT
TRBJ1-1 | TRBV29-1 | NA | TRBD1 | CSAPGQMNTEAFF | TGCAGCGCCCCGGGACAGATGAACACTGAAGCTTTCTTT
TRBJ2-1 | TRBV4-2 | NA | NA | CASSQLVGVGYNEQFF | TGTGCCAGCAGCCAACTGGTGGGAGTAGGCTACAATGAGCAGTTCTTC
TRBJ2-1 | TRBV3-1/TRBV3-2 | NA | NA | CASSHYDEQFF | TGTGCCAGCAGCCACTACGATGAGCAGTTCTTC
TRBJ1-1 | TRBV19 | NA | TRBD1 | CASRDRGGTEAFF | TGTGCCAGTAGAGACAGGGGAGGAACTGAAGCTTTCTTT
TRBJ2-7 | TRBV6-5 | NA | NA | CASSYADRLYEQYF | TGTGCCAGCAGTTACGCCGACAGGCTCTACGAGCAGTACTTC
TRBJ2-7 | TRBV5-1 | NA | NA | CASSLGQGGEQYF | TGCGCCAGCAGCTTGGGACAGGGAGGCGAGCAGTACTTC
TRBJ2-3 | TRBV30 | NA | NA | CAWSVASITDTQYF | TGTGCCTGGAGTGTCGCTAGCATCACAGATACGCAGTATTTT
TRBJ1-2 | TRBV5-4 | NA | NA | CASSQFGGYTF | TGTGCCAGCAGCCAGTTTGGTGGCTACACCTTC
TRBJ1-1 | TRBV28 | NA | TRBD1 | CASKGQGVTIVNTEAFF | TGTGCCAGCAAGGGGCAGGGGGTGACCATCGTGAACACTGAAGCTTTCTTT
TRBJ2-1 | TRBV7-3 | NA | TRBD2 | CASSLTSGNYNEQFF | TGTGCCAGCAGCCTAACTAGCGGGAACTACAATGAGCAGTTCTTC
TRBJ1-1 | TRBV3-1/TRBV3-2 | NA | NA | CASSQDRARGAFF | TGTGCCAGCAGCCAAGATCGGGCGAGGGGGGCTTTCTTT
TRBJ1-1 | TRBV5-1 | NA | NA | CASSWEGRANTEAFF | TGCGCCAGCAGCTGGGAGGGGAGGGCGAACACTGAAGCTTTCTTT
TRBJ2-7 | TRBV18 | NA | TRBD2 | CASSPPVGEGPYEQYF | TGTGCCAGCTCACCCCCAGTGGGGGAGGGCCCCTACGAGCAGTACTTC
TRBJ1-5 | TRBV28 | NA | NA | CASSLGPGVEPQHF | TGTGCCAGCAGTTTAGGGCCCGGGGTGGAGCCCCAGCATTTT
TRBJ2-5 | TRBV4-2 | NA | TRBD2 | CASSPGLAAPQETQYF | TGTGCCAGCAGCCCGGGCCTAGCGGCACCCCAGGAGACCCAGTACTTC